The 10 T cell receptor beta chains given below trace back to one sample, sequenced in a study of control samples from healthy donors and cancer patients (dated by TCRdb to between 2020 and 2021). The library was made by the immunoSEQ multiplex PCR assay. The immuneACCESS repertoire file appears here via TCRdb, limited to in-frame rearrangements. These files lack a portion of the clones; in checked studies, under half of the deficit traces to unresolved V genes, and the cause of the others is not known. This sample is represented by approximately 180,000 clones; more than 90% of them were singletons. Approximately 2% of the sample rests with the top ten. Sequenced material: blood. These receptors were obtained from a woman between 40 and 55 years old in good health.

The genes are TRBV7-6 and TRBJ2-2; possible D gene TRBD2, 6 bases. Germline lookup yields CDR1 SGHVS and CDR2 FNYEAQ. Trimming pared 1 base from V and 6 bases from J, leaving 12 bases between. There are 15 residues in the CDR3. CDR3 sequence reads: CASSLVAVAAGELFF. Written as DNA, the CDR3 is TGTGCCAGCAGCTTAGTCGCGGTAGCGGCCGGGGAGCTGTTTTTT.

The chain combines TRBV4-1 with TRBJ1-3; tentatively, D is TRBD1 (5 bases). The CDR3 runs 15 residues. V gave up 3 bases and J gave up 7 bases, with 16 bases separating them. Germline CDR1 is MGHRA and CDR2 is YSYEKL. The chain's CDR3 is CASSQTGQGRNTIYF. The CDR3 region has the DNA TGCGCCAGCAGCCAGACTGGTCAGGGTAGGAACACCATATATTTT.

The rearrangement links TRBV10-3 to TRBJ2-1; 12 nucleotides align to TRBD1. Germline values: CDR1 ENHRY, CDR2 SYGVKD. The CDR3 has 14 residues. V lost 10 bases and J lost 10; bases outside the gene matches: 11. Written as DNA, the CDR3 is TGTGCCACCTGGGCGGGACAGGGGGCATGGGAGCAGTTCTTC. It codes for CATWAGQGAWEQFF.

The rearrangement links TRBV6-6 to TRBJ1-2, with D uncertain. Germline values: CDR1 MNHNY, CDR2 SVGAGI (reference sequence). The CDR3 covers 12 residues. Trimming stripped 4 bases from V and 8 bases from J, with 11 bases between. Here the CDR3 reads CASSSDLRGYTF. CDR3 DNA sequence: TGTGCCAGCAGTTCTGACTTGCGGGGCTACACCTTC.

The chain combines TRBV28 with TRBJ1-2; tentative D call: TRBD1 (5 bases). The CDR3 sequence is 14 residues long. CDR1 is MDHEN, CDR2 SYDVKM, per germline. With 6 bases removed from V and 0 bases from J, the gap between germline ends came to 11 bases. The CDR3 sequence is CASSAGGSNYGYTF. CDR3 nucleotide sequence: TGTGCCAGCAGCGCGGGGGGATCTAACTATGGCTACACCTTC.

The chain employs TRBV5-4 and TRBJ1-1; TRBD1 aligns across 8 bases. The V and J ends lost 4 bases and 5 bases, in that order; junction bases with no gene match: 10. The CDR3 sequence is 15 residues long. CDR1 is SGHNT and CDR2 is YYREEE in the germline V gene (reference sequence). Written as DNA, the CDR3 is TGTGCCAGCAGCCCGTGGGACAGGAGGGAGACTGAAGCTTTCTTT. Translating it yields CASSPWDRRETEAFF.

This sequence joins TRBV19 and TRBJ1-3; a weak D match, TRBD1 (6 bases). This CDR3 region has 14 residues. Trimming removed 6 bases at V and 2 bases at J, with 11 bases between. Germline CDR1 LNHDA, CDR2 SQIVND (reference sequence). This CDR3 reads CASSQQGPGNTIYF. The DNA of the CDR3 is TGTGCCAGTAGCCAACAGGGACCTGGAAACACCATATATTTT.

The chain carries TRBV6-5 and TRBJ1-2, with TRBD1 identical over 9 bases. Unmatched junction bases numbered 3, after V lost 5 bases and J lost 5 bases. Germline V CDR1 and CDR2: MNHEY, SVGAGI. This CDR3 is 13 amino acids long. In nucleotides, the CDR3 is TGTGCCAGCAGTACCGGGACAGGGTATGGCTACACCTTC. This translates into CASSTGTGYGYTF.

The chain links TRBV2 to TRBJ1-1; maybe TRBD1 (6 bases). Germline CDR1 SNHLY, CDR2 FYNNEI. The V end was cut by 5 bases, the J end by 0 bases, with 10 bases between. The length of the CDR3 is 14 residues. The CDR3 nucleotides read TGTGCCAGCAGTAAACAGGGTATGAACACTGAAGCTTTCTTT. Protein: CASSKQGMNTEAFF.

The CDR3 region has the DNA TGTGCCAGCAGATTCCACAGGGACCCTAATTCACCCCTCCACTTT. Its protein is CASRFHRDPNSPLHF. The chain recombines TRBV6-6 with TRBJ1-6; D might be TRBD1 (6 bases). Germline V CDR1 and CDR2: MNHNY, SVGAGI (reference sequence). Trimming cost V 6 bases and J 6 bases, with 15 bases left between them. The length of the CDR3 is 15 residues.